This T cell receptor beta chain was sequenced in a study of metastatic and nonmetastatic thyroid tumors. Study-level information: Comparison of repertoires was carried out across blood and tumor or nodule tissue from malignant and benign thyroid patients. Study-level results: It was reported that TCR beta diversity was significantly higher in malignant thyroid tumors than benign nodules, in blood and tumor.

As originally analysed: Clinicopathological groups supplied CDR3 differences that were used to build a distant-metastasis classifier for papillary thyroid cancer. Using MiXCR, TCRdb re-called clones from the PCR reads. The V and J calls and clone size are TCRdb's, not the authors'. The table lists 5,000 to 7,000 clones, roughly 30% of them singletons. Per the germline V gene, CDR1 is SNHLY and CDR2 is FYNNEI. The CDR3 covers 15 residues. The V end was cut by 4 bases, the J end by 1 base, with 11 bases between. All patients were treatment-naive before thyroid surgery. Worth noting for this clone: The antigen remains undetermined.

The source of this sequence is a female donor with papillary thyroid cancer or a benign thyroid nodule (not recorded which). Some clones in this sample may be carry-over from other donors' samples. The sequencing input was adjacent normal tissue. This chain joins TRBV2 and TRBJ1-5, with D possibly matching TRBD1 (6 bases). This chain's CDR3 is CASSVGGASNQPQHF. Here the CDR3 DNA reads TGTGCCAGCAGTGTGGGGGGCGCGAGCAATCAGCCCCAGCATTTT. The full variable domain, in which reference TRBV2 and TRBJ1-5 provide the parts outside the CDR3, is EPEVTQTPSHQVTQMGQEVILRCVPISNHLYFYWYRQILGQKVEFLVSFYNNEISEKSEIFDDQFSVERPDGSNFTLKIRSTKLEDSAMYFCASSVGGASNQPQHFGDGTRLSIL.